This T cell receptor beta chain is from a study of early T cells in non-severe SARS-CoV-2 infection. Each cDNA molecule carried a unique molecular identifier. TCRdb re-derived calls from the 5' RACE reads in MiXCR, one entry per CDR3 protein. The repertoire holds under 40,000 distinct CDR3 sequences, with about 5% as singletons. The sample holds a few counts of this clonotype. This CDR3 has 12 amino acids. V shed 5 bases and J 9 bases; nucleotides not matched to a gene: 7. CDR1 and CDR2 (germline): MNHNY, SVGAGI (reference sequence). Source material: whole blood. The TCR originated in an adult who was a healthcare worker with PCR-confirmed SARS-CoV-2 infection or an uninfected control (not recorded which). The rearrangement joins TRBV6-6 to TRBJ2-7; TRBD2 matches at 7 bases. The CDR3 nucleotides read TGTGCCAGCAGTGCACCGGGGGGTTCGCAGTACTTC. Translating gives CASSAPGGSQYF.